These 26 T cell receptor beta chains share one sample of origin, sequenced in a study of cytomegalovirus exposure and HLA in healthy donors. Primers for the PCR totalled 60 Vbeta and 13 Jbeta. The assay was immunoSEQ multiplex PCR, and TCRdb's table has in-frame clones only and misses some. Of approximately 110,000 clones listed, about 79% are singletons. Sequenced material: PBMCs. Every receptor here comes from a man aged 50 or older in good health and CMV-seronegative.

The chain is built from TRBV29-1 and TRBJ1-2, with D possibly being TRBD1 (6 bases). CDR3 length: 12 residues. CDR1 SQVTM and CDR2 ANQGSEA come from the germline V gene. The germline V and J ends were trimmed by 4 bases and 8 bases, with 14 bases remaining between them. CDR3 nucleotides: TGCAGCGTTGCCGGGCCTGGGGGCGGCTACACCTTC. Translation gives CSVAGPGGGYTF.

The CDR3 protein is CASSPGTLANTGELFF. In DNA, the CDR3 is TGTGCCAGCTCTCCCGGGACACTCGCGAACACCGGGGAGCTGTTTTTT. This chain joins TRBV18 and TRBJ2-2, with TRBD1 as a possible D gene (6 bases). V was cut by 6 bases and J by 0 bases, with 14 bases left in between. The V gene's germline CDR1 is KGHSH and CDR2 LQKENI. There are 16 residues in the CDR3.

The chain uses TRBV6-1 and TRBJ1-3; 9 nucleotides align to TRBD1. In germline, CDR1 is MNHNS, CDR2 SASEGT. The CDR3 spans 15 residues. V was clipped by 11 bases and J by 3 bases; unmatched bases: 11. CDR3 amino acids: CADRGQGFVGNTIYF. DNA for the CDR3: TGTGCCGACAGGGGACAGGGTTTTGTTGGAAACACCATATATTTT.

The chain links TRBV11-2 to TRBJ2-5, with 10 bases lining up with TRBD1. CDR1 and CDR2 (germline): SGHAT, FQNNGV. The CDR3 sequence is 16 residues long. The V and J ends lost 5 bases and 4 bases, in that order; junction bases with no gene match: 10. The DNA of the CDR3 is TGTGCCAGCAGCCTGTCCGGACAGGGGGGCGGAGAGACCCAGTACTTC. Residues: CASSLSGQGGGETQYF.

The CDR3 reads CASSLTATNEKLFF. For the CDR3, the DNA is TGTGCCAGCAGTTTGACAGCAACTAATGAAAAACTGTTTTTT. The chain joins TRBV6-1 to TRBJ1-4; D is possibly TRBD1 (5 bases). Trimming stripped 5 bases from V and 0 bases from J, with 7 bases between. The CDR3 is made up of 14 amino acids. The V gene's germline CDR1 is MNHNS and CDR2 SASEGT.

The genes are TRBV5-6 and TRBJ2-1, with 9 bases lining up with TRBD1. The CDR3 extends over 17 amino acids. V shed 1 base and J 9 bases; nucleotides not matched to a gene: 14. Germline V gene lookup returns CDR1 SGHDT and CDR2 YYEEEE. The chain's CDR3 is CASSLSGQGFSSIEQFF. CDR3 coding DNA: TGTGCCAGCAGCTTGTCGGGACAGGGATTTTCTAGTATTGAGCAGTTCTTC.

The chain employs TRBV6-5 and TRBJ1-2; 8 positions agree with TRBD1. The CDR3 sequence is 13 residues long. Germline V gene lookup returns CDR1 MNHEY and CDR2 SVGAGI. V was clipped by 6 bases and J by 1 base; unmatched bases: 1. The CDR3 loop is CASRQGGNYGYTF. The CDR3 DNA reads TGTGCCAGCAGACAGGGGGGTAACTATGGCTACACCTTC.

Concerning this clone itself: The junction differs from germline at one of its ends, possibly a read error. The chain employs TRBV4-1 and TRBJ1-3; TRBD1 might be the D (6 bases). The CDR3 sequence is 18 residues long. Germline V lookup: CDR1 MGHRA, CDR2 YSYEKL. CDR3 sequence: CVSSQEGHQPSSGNTIYF. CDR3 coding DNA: TGCGTCAGCAGCCAAGAGGGACACCAACCTAGCTCTGGAAACACCATATATTTT.

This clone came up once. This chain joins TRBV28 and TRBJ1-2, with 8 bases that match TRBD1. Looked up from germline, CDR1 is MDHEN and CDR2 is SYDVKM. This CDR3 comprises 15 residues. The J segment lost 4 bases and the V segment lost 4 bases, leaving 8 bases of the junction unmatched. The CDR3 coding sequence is TGTGCCAGCAGTTCACCGGGACAGGTATTCTATGGCTACACCTTC. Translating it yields CASSSPGQVFYGYTF.

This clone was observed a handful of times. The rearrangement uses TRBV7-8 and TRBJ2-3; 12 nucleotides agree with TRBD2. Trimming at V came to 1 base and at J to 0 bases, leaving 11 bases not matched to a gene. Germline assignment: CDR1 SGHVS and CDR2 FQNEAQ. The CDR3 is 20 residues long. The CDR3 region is CASSLVMFLAGGVSTDTQYF. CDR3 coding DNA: TGTGCCAGCAGCTTAGTTATGTTCCTAGCGGGGGGGGTTAGCACAGATACGCAGTATTTT.

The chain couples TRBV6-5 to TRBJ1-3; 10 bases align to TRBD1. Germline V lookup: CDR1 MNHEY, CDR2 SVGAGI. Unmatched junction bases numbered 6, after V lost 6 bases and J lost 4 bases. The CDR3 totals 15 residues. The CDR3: CASRTGGQGGNTIYF. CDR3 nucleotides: TGTGCCAGCAGGACAGGGGGCCAGGGAGGAAACACCATATATTTT.

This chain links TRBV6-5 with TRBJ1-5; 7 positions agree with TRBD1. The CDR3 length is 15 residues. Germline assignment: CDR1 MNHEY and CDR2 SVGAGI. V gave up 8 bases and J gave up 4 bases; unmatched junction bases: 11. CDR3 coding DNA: TGTGCCAGCCCCTCGACAGGGATAAGGAATCAGCCCCAGCATTTT. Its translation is CASPSTGIRNQPQHF.

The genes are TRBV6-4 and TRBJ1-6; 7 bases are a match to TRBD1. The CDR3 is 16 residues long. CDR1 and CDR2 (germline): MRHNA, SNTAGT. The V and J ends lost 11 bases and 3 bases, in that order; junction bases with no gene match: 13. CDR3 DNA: TGTGCCTGTAGTGGGATCCCAGGGGGCTATAATTCACCCCTCCACTTT. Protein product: CACSGIPGGYNSPLHF.

The CDR3 sequence: CASSSTGSGNTIYF. Here the CDR3 DNA reads TGTGCCAGCAGCTCGACAGGGTCTGGAAACACCATATATTTT. The chain joins TRBV11-3 to TRBJ1-3; 7 nucleotides line up with TRBD1. The CDR3 is made up of 14 amino acids. The germline CDR1 and CDR2 sequences are SGHNT and YENEEA. The J segment lost 1 base and the V segment lost 4 bases, leaving 1 base of the junction unmatched.

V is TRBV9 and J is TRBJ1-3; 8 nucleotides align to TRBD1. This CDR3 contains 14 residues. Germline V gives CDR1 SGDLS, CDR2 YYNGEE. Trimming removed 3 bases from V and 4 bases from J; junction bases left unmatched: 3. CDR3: CASSGQGYGNTIYF. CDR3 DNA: TGTGCCAGCAGCGGACAGGGGTACGGAAACACCATATATTTT.

CDR3 coding DNA: TGTGCCAGCAGCCTCGGACACACGAACACTGAAGCTTTCTTT. Translation: CASSLGHTNTEAFF. The chain has TRBV7-6 and TRBJ1-1, with TRBD1 as a possible D gene (5 bases). There are 14 residues in the CDR3. Germline V CDR1 and CDR2: SGHVS, FNYEAQ. Trimming stripped 5 bases from V and 1 base from J, with 11 bases between.

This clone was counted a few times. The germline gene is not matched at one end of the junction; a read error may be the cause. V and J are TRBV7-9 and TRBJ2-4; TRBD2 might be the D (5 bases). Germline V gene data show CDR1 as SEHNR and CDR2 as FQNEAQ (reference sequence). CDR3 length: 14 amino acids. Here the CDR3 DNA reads TGTGCCAGCAGCGTAGCCGGGGAAGCGAACATTCAGTACTTC. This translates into CASSVAGEANIQYF.

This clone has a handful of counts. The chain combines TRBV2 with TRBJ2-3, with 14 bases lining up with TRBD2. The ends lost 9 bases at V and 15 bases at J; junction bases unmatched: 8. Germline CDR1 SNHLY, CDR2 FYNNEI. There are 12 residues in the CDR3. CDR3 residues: CARGLAGAQCYF. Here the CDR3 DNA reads TGTGCCAGGGGACTAGCGGGGGCCCAGTGTTATTTT.

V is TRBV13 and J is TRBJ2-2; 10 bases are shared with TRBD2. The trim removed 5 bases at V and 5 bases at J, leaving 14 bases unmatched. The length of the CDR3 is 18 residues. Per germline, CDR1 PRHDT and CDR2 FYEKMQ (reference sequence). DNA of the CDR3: TGTGCCAGCAGCCAAAGTGCAAGCGGGGGGGCCCGTACCGGGGAGCTGTTTTTT. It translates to CASSQSASGGARTGELFF. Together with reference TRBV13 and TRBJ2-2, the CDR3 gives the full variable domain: AAGVIQSPRHLIKEKRETATLKCYPIPRHDTVYWYQQGPGQDPQFLISFYEKMQSDKGSIPDRFSAQQFSDYHSELNMSSLELGDSALYFCASSQSASGGARTGELFFGEGSRLTVL.

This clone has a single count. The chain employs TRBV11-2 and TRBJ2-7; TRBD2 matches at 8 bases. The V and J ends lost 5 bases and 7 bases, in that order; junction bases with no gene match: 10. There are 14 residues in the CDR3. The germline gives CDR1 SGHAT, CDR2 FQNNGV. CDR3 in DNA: TGTGCCAGCAGCCTGGGGGTTAGCGGGGTTGAGCAGTACTTC. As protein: CASSLGVSGVEQYF. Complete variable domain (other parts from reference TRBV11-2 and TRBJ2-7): EAGVAQSPRYKIIEKRQSVAFWCNPISGHATLYWYQQILGQGPKLLIQFQNNGVVDDSQLPKDRFSAERLKGVDSTLKIQPAKLEDSAVYLCASSLGVSGVEQYFGPGTRLTVT.

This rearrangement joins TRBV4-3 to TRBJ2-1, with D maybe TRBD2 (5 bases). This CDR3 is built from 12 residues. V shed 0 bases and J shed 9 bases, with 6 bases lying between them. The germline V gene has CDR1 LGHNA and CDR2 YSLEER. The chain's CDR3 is CASSQDAGEQFF. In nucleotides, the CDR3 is TGCGCCAGCAGCCAAGATGCGGGTGAGCAGTTCTTC.

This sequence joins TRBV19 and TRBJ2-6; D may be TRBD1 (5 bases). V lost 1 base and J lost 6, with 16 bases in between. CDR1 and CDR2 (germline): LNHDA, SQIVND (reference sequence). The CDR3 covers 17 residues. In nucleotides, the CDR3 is TGTGCCAGTAGTATAGGAGTTTTCACAGGTCCGGCCAACGTCCTGACTTTC. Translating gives CASSIGVFTGPANVLTF.

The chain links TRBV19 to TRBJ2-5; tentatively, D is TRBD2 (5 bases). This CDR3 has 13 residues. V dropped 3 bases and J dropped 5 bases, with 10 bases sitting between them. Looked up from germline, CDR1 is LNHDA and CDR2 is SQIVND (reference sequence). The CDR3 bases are TGTGCCAGTAGTATGCTTCGAGGGGAGACCCAGTACTTC. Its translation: CASSMLRGETQYF.

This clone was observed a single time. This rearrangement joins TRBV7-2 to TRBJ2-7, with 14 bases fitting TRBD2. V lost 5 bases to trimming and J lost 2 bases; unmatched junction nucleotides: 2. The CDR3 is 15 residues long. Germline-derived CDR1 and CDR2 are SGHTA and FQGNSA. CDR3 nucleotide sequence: TGTGCCAGCAGCCCGACTAGCGGGGGGGCCTACGAGCAGTACTTC. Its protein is CASSPTSGGAYEQYF.

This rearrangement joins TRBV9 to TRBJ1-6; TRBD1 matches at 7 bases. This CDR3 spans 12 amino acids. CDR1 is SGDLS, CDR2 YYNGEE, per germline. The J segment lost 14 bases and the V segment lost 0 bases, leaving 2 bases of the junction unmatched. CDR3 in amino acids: CASSVVGGTLHF. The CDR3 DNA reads TGTGCCAGCAGCGTAGTAGGGGGCACCCTCCACTTT.

Here the CDR3 DNA reads TGTGCCAGCAGTGCCTTGATTCGCCAGGCAACCTACGAGCAGTACTTC. Protein: CASSALIRQATYEQYF. The V call is TRBV6-1, the J call TRBJ2-7; D is undetermined. There are 16 residues in the CDR3. Trimming cost V 4 bases and J 2 bases, with 18 bases left between them. Germline V gene data show CDR1 as MNHNS and CDR2 as SASEGT.